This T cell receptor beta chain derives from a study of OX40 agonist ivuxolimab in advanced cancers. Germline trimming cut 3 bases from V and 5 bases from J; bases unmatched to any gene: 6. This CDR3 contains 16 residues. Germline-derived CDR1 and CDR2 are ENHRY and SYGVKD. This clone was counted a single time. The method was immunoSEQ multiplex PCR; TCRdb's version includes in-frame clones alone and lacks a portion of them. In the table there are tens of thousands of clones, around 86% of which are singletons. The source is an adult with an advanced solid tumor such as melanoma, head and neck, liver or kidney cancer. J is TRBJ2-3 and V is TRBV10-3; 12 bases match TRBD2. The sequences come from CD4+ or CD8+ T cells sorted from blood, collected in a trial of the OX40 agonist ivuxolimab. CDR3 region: CAISDGLAGTIDTQYF. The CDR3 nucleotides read TGTGCCATCAGTGACGGACTAGCGGGAACTATAGATACGCAGTATTTT.